The T cell receptor beta chain under discussion was sequenced for a study of blood T cell repertoires in COVID-19. V lost 8 bases to trimming and J lost 1 base; unmatched junction nucleotides: 8. The CDR3 is made up of 15 amino acids. The germline V gene encodes CDR1 LNHDA and CDR2 SQIVND (reference sequence). Sequenced by immunoSEQ multiplex PCR; TCRdb stores in-frame clones only, minus some. The table lists approximately 100,000 clones, 71% of them singletons. The chain has TRBV19 and TRBJ1-1, with 9 bases aligning to TRBD1. The sample taken for sequencing was peripheral blood. This TCR was sampled from a human donor with acute or convalescent COVID-19. The donor label of this sample is uncertain. The CDR3 loop is CASGRTGATNTEAFF. In DNA form, the CDR3 reads TGTGCCAGTGGCCGGACAGGGGCGACGAACACTGAAGCTTTCTTT.